A single sample gave rise to the 7 T cell receptor beta chains below, sequenced in a study of T-cell memory formation after mild COVID-19 (dated by TCRdb to 2020 to 2022). The library was made by 5' RACE. For sequencing, an Illumina NovaSeq 6000 was employed. TCRdb's own reprocessing of the public reads used fastp at Q25 and MiXCR and kept productive beta chains. Entries are consolidated by CDR3 protein sequence, retaining the most common genes and DNA. For this sample there are approximately 570,000 distinct CDR3 sequences; about a sixth appear just once. Of the sample, 9.5% to 15% falls within the top ten clones. Sequencing input: PBMCs or a T cell subset sorted from them (not recorded which). The receptors were sampled from an adult woman who had mild COVID-19 (a few samples of this study predate the infection). The sample titles of this study are shuffled in the database, so cell type and time point are left out; the donor was told from shared clones.

The CDR3 nucleotides are TGTGCCACCAGTGAACCCAGGGACAGGGGGCTGGGTCTCTACAATGAGCAGTTCTTC. This codes for CATSEPRDRGLGLYNEQFF. The chain has TRBV24-1 and TRBJ2-1; 12 bases are a match to TRBD1. The germline V gene encodes CDR1 KGHDR and CDR2 SFDVKD. Trimming at V came to 4 bases and at J to 3 bases, leaving 12 bases not matched to a gene. The CDR3 covers 19 residues.

The rearrangement links TRBV24-1 to TRBJ2-7; 13 positions agree with TRBD2. The germline V gene has CDR1 KGHDR and CDR2 SFDVKD. V gave up 3 bases and J gave up 4 bases; unmatched junction bases: 11. CDR3 length: 18 residues. CDR3 in DNA: TGTGCCACCAGTGATGCGACTAGCGGGAGGCAGAGAAAGTACGAGCAGTACTTC. Protein product: CATSDATSGRQRKYEQYF.

This clonotype appeared many times. The J gene is TRBJ2-7, the V gene TRBV12-3 or TRBV12-4; D is possibly TRBD2 (5 bases). Trimming took 5 bases from V and 4 from J, leaving 15 bases between them. The CDR3 has 14 amino acids. CDR3 sequence (DNA): TGTGCCAGCAGTCTTTCGTGGACTTCGTACGAGCAGTACTTC. Residues: CASSLSWTSYEQYF.

V is TRBV7-2 and J is TRBJ1-4; D possibly corresponds to TRBD1 (5 bases). CDR3 length equals 12 residues. The V gene's germline CDR1 is SGHTA and CDR2 FQGNSA. The germline V and J ends were trimmed by 1 base and 10 bases, with 7 bases remaining between them. The CDR3 protein is CASSLDRLKLFF. The CDR3 nucleotides read TGTGCCAGCAGCTTAGACAGGTTAAAACTGTTTTTT.

This sequence joins TRBV30 and TRBJ1-1; 7 positions agree with TRBD1. CDR1 is GTSNPN and CDR2 is SVGIG in the germline V gene (reference sequence). Trimming took 0 bases from V and 6 from J; bases not matched to a gene: 7. The length of the CDR3 is 14 residues. CDR3 nucleotides: TGTGCCTGGAGTGTTGTGACAGGGTCCGCTGAAGCTTTCTTT. Its protein product is CAWSVVTGSAEAFF.

V is TRBV6-2 or TRBV6-3 and J is TRBJ1-2; the match to TRBD1 covers 9 bases. This CDR3 is 15 amino acids long. CDR1 and CDR2 from the germline V gene are MNHEY and SVGEGT. V was clipped by 7 bases and J by 8 bases; unmatched bases: 14. The CDR3 coding sequence is TGTGCCAGCATCCCGATCCGGGACAGGGCGGCCGGCTACACCTTC. This encodes CASIPIRDRAAGYTF.

The rearrangement joins TRBV11-1 to TRBJ1-6, with 7 nucleotides matching TRBD1. This CDR3 comprises 12 residues. The junction had 4 bases not matched to a gene; V was cut back by 7 bases and J by 10 bases. The V gene's germline CDR1 is SGHAT and CDR2 FQDESV (reference sequence). The CDR3 DNA reads TGTGCCAGCATCGGGACAGAATCACCCCTCCACTTT. The encoded protein is CASIGTESPLHF.